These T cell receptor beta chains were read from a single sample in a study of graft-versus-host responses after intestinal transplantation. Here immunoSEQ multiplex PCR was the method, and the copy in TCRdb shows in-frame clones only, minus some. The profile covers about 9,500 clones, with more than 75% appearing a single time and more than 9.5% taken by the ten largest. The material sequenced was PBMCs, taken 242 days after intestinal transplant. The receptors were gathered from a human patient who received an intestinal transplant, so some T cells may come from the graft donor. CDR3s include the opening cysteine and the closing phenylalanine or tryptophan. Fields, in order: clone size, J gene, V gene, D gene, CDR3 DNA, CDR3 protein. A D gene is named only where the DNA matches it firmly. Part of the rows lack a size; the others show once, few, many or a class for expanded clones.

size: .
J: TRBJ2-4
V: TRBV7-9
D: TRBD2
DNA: TGTGCCAGCAGCTTAGCGGGAGGGAACATTCAGTACTTC
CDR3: CASSLAGGNIQYF

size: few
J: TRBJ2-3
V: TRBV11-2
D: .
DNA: TGTGCCAGCAGATTACGGACGGGAGAGCTTGGGGATACGCAGTATTTT
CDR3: CASRLRTGELGDTQYF

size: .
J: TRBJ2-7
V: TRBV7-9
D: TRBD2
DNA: TGTGCCAGCAGCCGACCCGGGACTAGCGGGAAGCACGAGCAGTACTTC
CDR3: CASSRPGTSGKHEQYF

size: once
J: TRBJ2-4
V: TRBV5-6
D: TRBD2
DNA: TGTGCCAGCAGCTTGGCTCTAAGCGGGAGAGGTGCCAAAAACATTCAGTACTTC
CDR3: CASSLALSGRGAKNIQYF

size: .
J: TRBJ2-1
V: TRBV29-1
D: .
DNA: TGCAGCGTTGAAGATAGGTGGGAGGCCACCTACAATGAGCAGTTCTTC
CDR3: CSVEDRWEATYNEQFF

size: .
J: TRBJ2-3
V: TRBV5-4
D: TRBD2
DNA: TGTGCCAGCAGCCCTAGGACTAGCGGAGCTAGCACAGATACGCAGTATTTT
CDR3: CASSPRTSGASTDTQYF

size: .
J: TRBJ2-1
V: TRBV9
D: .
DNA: TGTGCCAGCAGCGTAGAAGGGCCTGGTGAGCAGTTCTTC
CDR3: CASSVEGPGEQFF

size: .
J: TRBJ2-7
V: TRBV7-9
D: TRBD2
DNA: TGTGCCAGCAGAGCTAGCGGGGAGTTGAGCGAGCAGTACTTC
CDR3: CASRASGELSEQYF

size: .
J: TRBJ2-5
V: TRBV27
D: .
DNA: TGTGCCAGCAGTACCCTGGAGGGCGGGGGCGCCCGGGAGACCCAGTACTTC
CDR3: CASSTLEGGGARETQYF

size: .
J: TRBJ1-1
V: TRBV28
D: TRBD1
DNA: TGTGCCAGCAGTTTTCCAGGGGGTTACACTGAAGCTTTCTTT
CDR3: CASSFPGGYTEAFF

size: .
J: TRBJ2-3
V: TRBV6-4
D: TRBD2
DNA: TGTGCCAGCAGCGCCGGGACTAGCTCCACAGATACGCAGTATTTT
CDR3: CASSAGTSSTDTQYF

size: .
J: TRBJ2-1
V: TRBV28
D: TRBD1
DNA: TGTGCCAGCAGTCCCCGACAGGGGGCCGCCTACAATGAGCAGTTCTTC
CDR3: CASSPRQGAAYNEQFF

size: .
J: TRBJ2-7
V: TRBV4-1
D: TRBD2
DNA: TGCGCCAGCAGCCAAGGAGCCGGGGGGAGCTCCTACGAGCAGTACTTC
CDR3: CASSQGAGGSSYEQYF